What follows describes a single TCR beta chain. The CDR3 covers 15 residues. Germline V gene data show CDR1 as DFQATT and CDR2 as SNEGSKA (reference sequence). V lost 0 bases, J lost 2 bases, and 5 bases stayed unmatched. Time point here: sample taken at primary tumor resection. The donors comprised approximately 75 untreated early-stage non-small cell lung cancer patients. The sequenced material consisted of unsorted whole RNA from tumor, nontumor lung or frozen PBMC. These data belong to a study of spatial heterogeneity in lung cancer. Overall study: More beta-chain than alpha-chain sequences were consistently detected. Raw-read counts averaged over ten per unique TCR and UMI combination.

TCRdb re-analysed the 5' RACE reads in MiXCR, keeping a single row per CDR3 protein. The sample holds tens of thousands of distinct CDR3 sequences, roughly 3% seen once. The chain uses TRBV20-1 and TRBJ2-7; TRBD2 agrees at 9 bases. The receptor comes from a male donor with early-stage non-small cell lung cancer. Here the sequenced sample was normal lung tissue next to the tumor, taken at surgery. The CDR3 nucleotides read TGCAGTGCTAGAGATTCGGCTAGCGGGGCCTACGAGCAGTACTTC. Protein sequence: CSARDSASGAYEQYF.